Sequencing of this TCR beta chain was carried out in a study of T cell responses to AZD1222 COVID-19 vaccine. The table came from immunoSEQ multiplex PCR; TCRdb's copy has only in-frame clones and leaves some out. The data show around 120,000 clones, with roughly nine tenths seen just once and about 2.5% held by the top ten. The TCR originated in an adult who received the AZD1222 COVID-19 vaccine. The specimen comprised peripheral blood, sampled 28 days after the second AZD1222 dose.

The CDR3 bases are TGTGCCAGCAGTTACTCAGGGGTCCAGCCCCAGCATTTT. Its protein is CASSYSGVQPQHF. The chain uses TRBV6-2 or TRBV6-3 and TRBJ1-5, with TRBD1 as a possible D gene (5 bases). Germline lookup yields CDR1 MNHEY and CDR2 SVGEGT. Trimming cost V 0 bases and J 7 bases, with 7 bases left between them. The CDR3 has 13 residues.